Detailed here is one TCR beta chain. Its matching antigen is unknown. This entry belongs to a study of tumor and adjacent non-tumor tissue in lung cancer. No cell sorting was done before RNA was extracted from the tissue. Donors were chemotherapy-naive, newly diagnosed lung cancer surgical patients in China, August–late 2014. V was shortened by 6 bases and J by 6 bases, with 18 bases between the two germline ends. The CDR3 contains 15 residues. The V gene's germline CDR1 is SGHAT and CDR2 FQDESV (reference sequence). Study observations and caveats: Tumor repertoires had a smaller top 100 clone share than normal lung.

A modified ARM-PCR protocol with three rounds of nested PCR amplified TCRbeta. Each CDR3 protein is one row after TCRdb ran MiXCR on the multiplex PCR reads. The table includes some 90,000 distinct CDR3 sequences, more than 60% detected once. The specimen sequenced was lung tumor tissue. The V gene is TRBV11-1, the J gene TRBJ2-1; D may match TRBD1 or TRBD2 (6 bases each). This sequence was found in a man in his 70s with non-small cell lung cancer. CDR3 coding DNA: TGTGCCAGCAGTCTATGGGCGGAGGGGGGCAATGAGCAGTTCTTC. Its translation: CASSLWAEGGNEQFF.